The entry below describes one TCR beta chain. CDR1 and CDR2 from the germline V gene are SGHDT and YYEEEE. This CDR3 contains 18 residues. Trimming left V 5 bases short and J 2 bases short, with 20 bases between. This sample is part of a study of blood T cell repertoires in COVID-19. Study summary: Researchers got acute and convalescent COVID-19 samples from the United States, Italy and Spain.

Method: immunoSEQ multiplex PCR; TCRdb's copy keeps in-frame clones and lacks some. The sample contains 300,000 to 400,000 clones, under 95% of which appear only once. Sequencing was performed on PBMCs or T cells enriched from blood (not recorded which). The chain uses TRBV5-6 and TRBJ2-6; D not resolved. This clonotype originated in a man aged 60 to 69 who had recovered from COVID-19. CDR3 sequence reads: CASRARPPLRPGANVLTF. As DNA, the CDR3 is TGTGCCAGCAGAGCTCGGCCTCCTCTGAGGCCTGGGGCCAACGTCCTGACTTTC.